Listed here are 25 T cell receptor beta chains from one sample, sequenced in a study of Graves' ophthalmopathy and Graves' hyperthyroidism. Amplifying from RNA transcripts, the study obtained TCR beta CDR3 regions. An initial RT-PCR round employing HTBI primers preceded a second-round multiplex PCR. Using its own MiXCR run on the multiplex PCR reads, TCRdb lists one record per CDR3 protein. This sample has some 200,000 distinct CDR3 sequences, with roughly 29% found just once. Sequencing was performed on peripheral blood. These TCRs come from a man aged 50 to 60 with Graves' ophthalmopathy.

This clonotype has ten or more counts. The chain recombines TRBV7-2 with TRBJ2-2; 9 bases are a match to TRBD2. CDR3 length: 17 residues. V was pared by 2 bases and J by 3 bases, with 7 bases of the junction left unmatched. Per germline, CDR1 SGHTA and CDR2 FQGNSA. The CDR3 is CASSLLGTSRDTGELFF. CDR3 nucleotides: TGTGCCAGCAGCTTACTAGGGACTAGCCGTGACACCGGGGAGCTGTTTTTT.

At least ten counts were recorded for this clonotype. This chain connects TRBV20-1 to TRBJ1-2; 7 nucleotides line up with TRBD1. Germline V gene lookup returns CDR1 DFQATT and CDR2 SNEGSKA (reference sequence). V was pared by 0 bases and J by 5 bases, with 6 bases of the junction left unmatched. The CDR3 covers 14 residues. Here the CDR3 reads CSARDARTGYGYTF. The CDR3 DNA reads as TGCAGTGCTAGAGATGCCCGGACAGGATATGGCTACACCTTC.

This clonotype has a count of ten or more. The V and J genes are TRBV7-9 and TRBJ2-7, with TRBD1 matching 9 bases. V lost 5 bases, J lost 1 base, and 6 bases stayed unmatched. Germline V gene data show CDR1 as SEHNR and CDR2 as FQNEAQ (reference sequence). This CDR3 has 15 amino acids. CDR3 sequence (DNA): TGTGCCAGCAGCCCTGGGACAGGGTGGTCCTACGAGCAGTACTTC. Translation gives CASSPGTGWSYEQYF.

The chain links TRBV12-3 or TRBV12-4 to TRBJ2-3, with D possibly matching TRBD1 (7 bases). With 11 bases removed from V and 6 bases from J, the gap between germline ends came to 12 bases. The CDR3 spans 11 residues. The CDR3 DNA reads TGTGCCGTGGCAGGGGGGGATACGCAGTATTTT. This codes for CAVAGGDTQYF.

In this sample, this clonotype turned up many times. J is TRBJ1-6 and V is TRBV3-1; D possibly corresponds to TRBD1 (5 bases). Per the germline V gene, CDR1 is LGHDT and CDR2 is YNNKEL (reference sequence). The CDR3 runs 15 residues. V lost 0 bases to trimming and J lost 9 bases, with 12 bases between them. The CDR3 sequence is CASSQEGGQSSPLHF. The CDR3 nucleotides are TGTGCCAGCAGCCAAGAGGGAGGACAATCTTCACCCCTCCACTTT. The variable domain in full, completed from reference TRBV3-1 and TRBJ1-6, reads DTAVSQTPKYLVTQMGNDKSIKCEQNLGHDTMYWYKQDSKKFLKIMFSYNNKELIINETVPNRFSPKSPDKAHLNLHINSLELGDSAVYFCASSQEGGQSSPLHFGNGTRLTVT.

This clonotype was recorded at least ten times. This rearrangement joins TRBV3-1 to TRBJ2-7; 10 nucleotides agree with TRBD2. Per germline, CDR1 LGHDT and CDR2 YNNKEL (reference sequence). The length of the CDR3 is 18 residues. Losses at the gene ends were 0 bases for V and 1 base for J; bases not matched to a gene: 9. CDR3 protein: CASSQDWRLAGDSYEQYF. CDR3 DNA sequence: TGTGCCAGCAGCCAAGATTGGAGGCTAGCGGGAGATTCCTACGAGCAGTACTTC.

This clonotype has ten or more counts. The CDR3 nucleotides are TGTGCCAGCAGCTTAGGGACAGTAGACTCTGGGGCCAACGTCCTGACTTTC. Translation: CASSLGTVDSGANVLTF. The rearrangement uses TRBV7-2 and TRBJ2-6, with D perhaps TRBD1 (6 bases). CDR3 length equals 17 residues. Germline CDR1 reads SGHTA; CDR2 reads FQGNSA. The V end lost 1 base, the J end lost 0 bases, and 10 bases lay between the germline ends.

The genes are TRBV6-1 and TRBJ2-7; D is possibly TRBD1 (6 bases). Germline CDR1 is MNHNS and CDR2 is SASEGT. Trimming removed 5 bases from V and 1 base from J, with 15 bases in between. This CDR3 contains 15 residues. As DNA, the CDR3 is TGTGCCAGCAGTCCCAACGGACAGATTTCCTACGAGCAGTACTTC. It translates to CASSPNGQISYEQYF.

The rearrangement links TRBV6-1 to TRBJ1-1; 9 bases are a match to TRBD1. The J segment lost 1 base and the V segment lost 7 bases, leaving 7 bases of the junction unmatched. The CDR3 has 15 residues. From germline, CDR1 is MNHNS and CDR2 SASEGT. CDR3 in amino acids: CASTRRDRENTEAFF. The CDR3 bases are TGTGCCAGCACCCGCCGGGACAGGGAGAACACTGAAGCTTTCTTT.

This clonotype was seen repeatedly, ten times or more. V gene TRBV6-5 combines with J gene TRBJ2-2; tentative D call: TRBD2 (5 bases). V was cut by 7 bases and J by 1 base, with 22 bases left in between. Germline CDR1 and CDR2: MNHEY and SVGAGI. The length of the CDR3 is 18 residues. The CDR3 coding sequence is TGTGCCAGCAACCTACTCCAAATAGCGTCAGAGAACACCGGGGAGCTGTTTTTT. It encodes CASNLLQIASENTGELFF.

This clonotype came up many times. The genes are TRBV19 and TRBJ1-5; D is ambiguous. This CDR3 comprises 12 residues. V lost 11 bases to trimming and J lost 0 bases, with 8 bases between them. Germline V gives CDR1 LNHDA, CDR2 SQIVND (reference sequence). The CDR3 is CASGDSNQPQHF. CDR3 DNA sequence: TGTGCCTCCGGTGATAGCAATCAGCCCCAGCATTTT.

The sample holds many counts of this clonotype. The chain couples TRBV5-1 to TRBJ1-2, with 7 bases aligning to TRBD1. CDR1 and CDR2 from the germline V gene are SGHRS and YFSETQ. CDR3 length: 15 residues. V lost 0 bases and J lost 5; bases outside the gene matches: 7. CDR3 coding DNA: TGCGCCAGCAGCTTGGAGGGACAGAGTCGGTATGGCTACACCTTC. Encoded protein: CASSLEGQSRYGYTF.

The chain has TRBV6-5 and TRBJ1-1, with unresolved D. Per germline, CDR1 MNHEY and CDR2 SVGAGI. Trimming removed 0 bases at V and 1 base at J, with 9 bases between. The CDR3 extends over 15 amino acids. The CDR3 DNA follows: TGTGCCAGCAGTTACTCGGCAGGTCCGAACACTGAAGCTTTCTTT. This sequence encodes CASSYSAGPNTEAFF.

In its sample, this clonotype was seen many times. This chain connects TRBV29-1 to TRBJ2-5; tentative D call: TRBD2 (5 bases). The V end was cut by 4 bases, the J end by 4 bases, with 13 bases between. Per the germline V gene, CDR1 is SQVTM and CDR2 is ANQGSEA. The CDR3 spans 13 residues. The chain's CDR3 is CSVVGAPRETQYF. CDR3 nucleotides: TGCAGCGTTGTGGGAGCACCGCGAGAGACCCAGTACTTC.

This clonotype came up many times. This chain connects TRBV6-4 to TRBJ1-2; a weak D match, TRBD1 (5 bases). V was shortened by 5 bases and J by 6 bases, with 31 bases between the two germline ends. The CDR3 loop spans 19 amino acids. Germline V gene data show CDR1 as MRHNA and CDR2 as SNTAGT. CDR3 bases: TGTGCCAGCAGTCCGAAAGCCACCCTTTATTTGGGGGGAAGCGATGGCTACACCTTC. This sequence encodes CASSPKATLYLGGSDGYTF.

This CDR3 is CASSSQGANYGYTF. The CDR3, as DNA: TGTGCCAGCAGTTCACAGGGCGCCAACTATGGCTACACCTTC. The J gene is TRBJ1-2, the V gene TRBV6-2 or TRBV6-3; D is perhaps TRBD1 (6 bases). CDR1 and CDR2 from the germline V gene are MNHEY and SVGEGT. V lost 4 bases and J lost 2, with 11 bases in between. The CDR3 loop spans 14 amino acids.

This clonotype has a count of ten or more. V usage is TRBV7-8 and J usage is TRBJ2-7, with unresolved D. V was clipped by 2 bases and J by 2 bases, with 16 bases between them. This CDR3 comprises 16 residues. CDR1 and CDR2 from the germline V gene are SGHVS and FQNEAQ. CDR3 protein: CASSLSQENLPYEQYF. CDR3 nucleotide sequence: TGTGCCAGCAGCTTAAGTCAGGAAAATCTACCCTACGAGCAGTACTTC.

This clonotype was seen ten or more times. V is TRBV10-3 and J is TRBJ2-4; D gene unclear. The V end was cut by 3 bases, the J end by 8 bases, with 14 bases between. CDR1 and CDR2 from the germline V gene are ENHRY and SYGVKD. The CDR3 loop spans 14 amino acids. CDR3 DNA: TGTGCCATCAGTGACGTTTTTCCTAGGGACATTCAGTACTTC. Protein product: CAISDVFPRDIQYF.

This clonotype was observed many times. A much bigger clone sits one base away, suggesting this may be a read error. This chain uses TRBV27 with TRBJ1-2, with TRBD1 identical over 7 bases. CDR3 length: 15 amino acids. Germline CDR1 MNHEY, CDR2 SMNVEV (reference sequence). The CDR3 is CASSTSWDRNYGHTF. CDR3 sequence (DNA): TGTGCCAGCAGTACCTCCTGGGACAGAAACTATGGCCACACCTTC.

This clonotype was observed many times. The CDR3 coding sequence is TGTGCCAGCAGTCCCCGGGGGGCCAGCAATCAGCCCCAGCATTTT. The encoded protein is CASSPRGASNQPQHF. The V call is TRBV6-2 or TRBV6-3, the J call TRBJ1-5; the D gene is possibly TRBD1 (6 bases). The CDR3 extends over 15 amino acids. Germline CDR1 is MNHEY and CDR2 is SVGEGT. Trimming removed 5 bases at V and 1 base at J, with 12 bases between.

This clonotype showed up many times. With a much larger clone just one base away, this may be a read error. Because it lacks the conserved phenylalanine or tryptophan at the end, this CDR3 is likely a read error. The chain recombines TRBV10-1 with TRBJ2-5; possibly TRBD2 for D (6 bases). Trimming stripped 9 bases from V and 5 bases from J, with 13 bases between. Germline lookup yields CDR1 WNHNN and CDR2 SYGVQD (reference sequence). The CDR3 extends over 12 amino acids. The CDR3 DNA reads TGCGCCAGTAGCGGACCAAGCGAGACCCAGTACTCC. Its protein is CASSGPSETQYS.

This clonotype occurred many times. The CDR3 spells CSAPNPAGGPVGETQYF. The CDR3 DNA sequence: TGCAGTGCCCCGAATCCAGCGGGAGGGCCGGTCGGGGAGACCCAGTACTTC. J is TRBJ2-5 and V is TRBV20-1, with 10 bases aligning to TRBD2. This CDR3 has 17 amino acids. V shed 6 bases, J shed 5 bases, and the junction held 18 bases outside the gene matches. Per germline, CDR1 DFQATT and CDR2 SNEGSKA (reference sequence).

J is TRBJ1-1 and V is TRBV12-3 or TRBV12-4; no reliable D call. The CDR3 runs to 14 residues. The ends were cut back, 3 bases at V and 5 bases at J, with 13 bases in the middle. The CDR3 here is CASSFWGLGTEAFF. CDR3 DNA: TGTGCCAGCAGTTTCTGGGGATTGGGGACTGAAGCTTTCTTT.

This clonotype showed up many times. The chain links TRBV3-1 to TRBJ1-5; D is unclear. Germline assignment: CDR1 LGHDT and CDR2 YNNKEL (reference sequence). The CDR3 covers 16 residues. Between the trimmed V and J ends, which lost 2 bases and 4 bases, there was a span of 15 bases. The CDR3 spells CASSQRADLTNQPQHF. As DNA, the CDR3 is TGTGCCAGCAGCCAAAGGGCGGATCTTACGAATCAGCCCCAGCATTTT.

This clonotype was observed a handful of times. V usage is TRBV19 and J usage is TRBJ2-7, with 9 bases that match TRBD2. The CDR3 extends over 15 amino acids. The J segment lost 1 base and the V segment lost 6 bases, leaving 7 bases of the junction unmatched. CDR1 and CDR2 from the germline V gene are LNHDA and SQIVND (reference sequence). Here the CDR3 reads CASRTTSGGSYEQYF. Written as DNA, the CDR3 is TGTGCCAGTAGAACAACCAGCGGGGGGTCCTACGAGCAGTACTTC.